The rows below give T cell receptor beta chains drawn from one sample of a study of T cell repertoires in cytomegalovirus infection. TCRdb passed the reads through MiXCR, listing each CDR3 protein once. The sample lists 900,000 to 950,000 distinct CDR3 sequences; approximately 30% were seen once. These receptors' antigens are unknown. The material was cultured CD8+ T cells from PBMCs, obtained from culture after CMV antigen stimulation. All receptors derive from a human donor in good health (CMV status not recorded). Some clones in this sample may be carry-over from other donors' samples. CDR3s include the opening cysteine and the closing phenylalanine or tryptophan. The D gene is left open where the match is weak. Size is stated for part of the rows, as once, few or many counts, or as a class when the clone is expanded.

V gene	J gene	D gene	clone size	CDR3 DNA	CDR3 protein
TRBV7-9	TRBJ2-3	NA	NA	TGTGCCAGCAGCTTTTGGGGGGCGACAGATACGCAGTATTTT	CASSFWGATDTQYF
TRBV5-6	TRBJ2-5	NA	many	TGTGCCAGCAGCCAGGGACCCCCGTCGGAGACCCAGTACTTC	CASSQGPPSETQYF
TRBV20-1	TRBJ2-3	TRBD2	NA	TGCAGTGCTAGAGGATTACGGGACTACAAAAGCACAGATACGCAGTATTTT	CSARGLRDYKSTDTQYF
TRBV7-6	TRBJ2-7	NA	many	TGTGCCAGCAGCTTAGAACAGGGGGGGAACTACGAGCAGTACTTC	CASSLEQGGNYEQYF
TRBV28	TRBJ2-7	TRBD2	few	TGTGCCAGCAGTTTGTTAGCGGGGCAGAGGTACGAGCAGTACTTC	CASSLLAGQRYEQYF
TRBV10-3	TRBJ2-7	NA	NA	TGTGCCATCAGTGACCCGCCAGCACGCGAGCAGTACTTC	CAISDPPAREQYF
TRBV7-6	TRBJ2-2	TRBD2	few	TGTGCCAGCAGCCCCACTAGCGGGGGTATACGGGAGCTGTTTTTT	CASSPTSGGIRELFF
TRBV19	TRBJ1-1	NA	many	TGTGCCAGTAAACGGGGGCCTTACACTGAAGCTTTCTTT	CASKRGPYTEAFF
TRBV27	TRBJ1-2	NA	NA	TGTGCCAGCAGTCTCGCCGGGGGCCCCTATGGCTACACCTTC	CASSLAGGPYGYTF
TRBV19	TRBJ1-1	NA	NA	TGTGCCAGTAGTATTAGTCAGGGCTGGAACACTGAAGCTCTCTTT	CASSISQGWNTEALF
TRBV12-3/TRBV12-4	TRBJ2-7	TRBD1	few	TGTGCCAGCAGACAGGGACAGGGGGTTTACGAGCAGTACTTC	CASRQGQGVYEQYF
TRBV7-9	TRBJ1-2	NA	NA	TGTGCCGGCAGGCGAGGGAACTATGGCTACACCTTC	CAGRRGNYGYTF
TRBV20-1	TRBJ1-1	NA	once	TGCAGTGCTAGGGAGATGACAGGCACTGAAGCTTTCTTT	CSAREMTGTEAFF
TRBV7-9	TRBJ2-1	TRBD2	many	TGTGCCAGCAAAAAACGGGGAGGGGACAATGAGCAGTTCTTC	CASKKRGGDNEQFF
TRBV7-6	TRBJ2-1	TRBD2	many	TGTGCCAGCAGCTTAGCGTGGGCGGGGGGGCCGAACAATGAGCAGTTCTTC	CASSLAWAGGPNNEQFF
TRBV6-2/TRBV6-3	TRBJ1-5	NA	once	TGTGCCAGCAGTTACCCTACAGGTTTCGGCAATCAGCCCCAGCATTTT	CASSYPTGFGNQPQHF
TRBV6-6	TRBJ2-3	TRBD2	few	TGTGCCAGCAGTTACTCTAAAACTAGCGGGGATCCCGATACGCAGTATTTT	CASSYSKTSGDPDTQYF
TRBV27	TRBJ1-1	NA	NA	TGTGCCAGCAGTTTCGGGGGGCGCGGTGCTGAAGCTTTCTTT	CASSFGGRGAEAFF
TRBV10-3	TRBJ2-1	TRBD1	NA	TGTGCCATCAGAACGGGACAGAACAATGAGCAGTTCTTC	CAIRTGQNNEQFF
TRBV2	TRBJ1-4	NA	few	TGTGCCAGCAGCACTCCTTCAGGGACACTTACCCCCTCTTCTAATGAAAAACTGTTTTTT	CASSTPSGTLTPSSNEKLFF
TRBV10-2	TRBJ2-1	TRBD1	NA	TGCGCCAGCAGTGATCAGATAACCAGGGGGCGCTACAATGAGCAGTTCTTC	CASSDQITRGRYNEQFF
TRBV4-2	TRBJ1-5	NA	NA	TGTGCCAGCAGCCAAGCAGGACAGATCAATCAGCCCCAGCATTTT	CASSQAGQINQPQHF
TRBV6-1	TRBJ1-2	TRBD1	many	TGTGCCAGCAGTGAGGGGACAGCATATGGCTACACCTTC	CASSEGTAYGYTF